This TCR beta chain was sequenced in a study of control samples from healthy donors and cancer patients. Looked up from germline, CDR1 is MNHEY and CDR2 is SMNVEV (reference sequence). The CDR3 runs 12 residues. V dropped 2 bases and J dropped 6 bases, with 8 bases sitting between them. Generated by immunoSEQ multiplex PCR, the TCRdb table keeps only in-frame clones and is missing some. The data include some 190,000 clones; the top ten clones carry 2.2%. The sample consisted of blood. This receptor was taken from a woman aged 25 to 39 in good health. The gene calls are TRBV27 and TRBJ2-7; no clear D. The CDR3 region is CASSLGSGEQYF. For the CDR3, the DNA is TGTGCCAGCAGTTTAGGGTCGGGCGAGCAGTACTTC.